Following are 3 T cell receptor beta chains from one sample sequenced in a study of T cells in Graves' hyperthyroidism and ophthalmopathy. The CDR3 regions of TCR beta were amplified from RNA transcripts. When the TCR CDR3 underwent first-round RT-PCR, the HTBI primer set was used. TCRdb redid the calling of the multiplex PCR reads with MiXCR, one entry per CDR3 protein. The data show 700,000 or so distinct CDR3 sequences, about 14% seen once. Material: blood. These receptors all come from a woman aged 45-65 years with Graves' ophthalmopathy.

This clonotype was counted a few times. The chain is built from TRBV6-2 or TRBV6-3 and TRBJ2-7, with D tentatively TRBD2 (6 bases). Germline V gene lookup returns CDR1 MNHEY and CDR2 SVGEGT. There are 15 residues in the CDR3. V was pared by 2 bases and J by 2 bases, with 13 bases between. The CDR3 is CASSYTVGGAYEQYF. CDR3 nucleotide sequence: TGTGCCAGCAGTTACACGGTCGGAGGGGCCTACGAGCAGTACTTC.

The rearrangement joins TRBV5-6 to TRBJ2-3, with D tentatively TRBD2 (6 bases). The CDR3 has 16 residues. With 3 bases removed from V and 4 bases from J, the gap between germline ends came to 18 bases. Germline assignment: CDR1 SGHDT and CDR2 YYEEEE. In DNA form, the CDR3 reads TGTGCCAGCAGCTCTACCGGGACTCTTTCCCCAGATACGCAGTATTTT. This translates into CASSSTGTLSPDTQYF. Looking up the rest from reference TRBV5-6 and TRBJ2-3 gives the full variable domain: DAGVTQSPTHLIKTRGQQVTLRCSPKSGHDTVSWYQQALGQGPQFIFQYYEEEERQRGNFPDRFSGHQFPNYSSELNVNALLLGDSALYLCASSSTGTLSPDTQYFGPGTRLTVL.

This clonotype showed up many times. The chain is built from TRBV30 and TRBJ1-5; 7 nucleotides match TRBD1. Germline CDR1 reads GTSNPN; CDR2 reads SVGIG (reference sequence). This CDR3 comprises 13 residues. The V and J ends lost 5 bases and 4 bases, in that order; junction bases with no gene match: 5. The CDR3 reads CAWGGDRNQPQHF. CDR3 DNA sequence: TGTGCCTGGGGGGGGGACAGAAATCAGCCCCAGCATTTT.